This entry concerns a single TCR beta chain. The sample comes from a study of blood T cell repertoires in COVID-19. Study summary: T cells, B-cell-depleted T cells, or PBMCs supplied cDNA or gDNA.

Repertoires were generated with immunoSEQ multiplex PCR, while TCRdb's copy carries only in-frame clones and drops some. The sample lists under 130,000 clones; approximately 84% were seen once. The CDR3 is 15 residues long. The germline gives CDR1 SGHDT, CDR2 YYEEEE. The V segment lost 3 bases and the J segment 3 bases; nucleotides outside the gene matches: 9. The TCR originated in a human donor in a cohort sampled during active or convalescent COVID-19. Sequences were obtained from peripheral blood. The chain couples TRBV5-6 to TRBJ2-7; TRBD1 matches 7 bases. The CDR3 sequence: CASSYEDRLYYEQYF. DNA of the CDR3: TGTGCCAGCAGCTATGAGGACAGGCTGTACTACGAGCAGTACTTC. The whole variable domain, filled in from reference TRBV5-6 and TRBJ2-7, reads DAGVTQSPTHLIKTRGQQVTLRCSPKSGHDTVSWYQQALGQGPQFIFQYYEEEERQRGNFPDRFSGHQFPNYSSELNVNALLLGDSALYLCASSYEDRLYYEQYFGPGTRLTVT.